Reported below is one TCR beta chain. Its target is unknown. The CDR3 has 14 amino acids. Germline V CDR1 and CDR2: SGHAT, FQNNGV. V lost 5 bases and J lost 7; bases outside the gene matches: 4. This entry comes from a study of T cell repertoires in cytomegalovirus infection. Looking at the study overall: In public TCR beta signatures, there were indications of both CMV infection and matching HLA type.

Study-level findings and limits: There were carriers of CMV plus the relevant HLA, and cumulative public TCR beta family frequency identified them.

One entry per CDR3 protein results from TCRdb running MiXCR on the reads. The data contain more than 400,000 distinct CDR3 sequences, approximately 25% of them singletons. Sequencing was carried out using PBMCs. The sequence came from a human donor in good health (CMV status not recorded). Some clones in this sample may be carry-over from other donors' samples. The rearrangement joins TRBV11-2 to TRBJ1-4; TRBD1 agrees at 10 bases. This CDR3 is CASSDRGHGEKLFF. In DNA, the CDR3 is TGTGCCAGCAGCGACAGGGGGCATGGTGAAAAACTGTTTTTT.